Listed below are T cell receptor beta chains from one sample, sequenced in a study of blood T cell repertoires in COVID-19. Only in-frame clones appear in the TCRdb table, and some are missing; sequencing was by immunoSEQ multiplex PCR. The table records approximately 29,000 clones, about two thirds of them present only once. Source material: peripheral blood. These TCRs come from a boy between 2 and 10 years old with active or convalescent COVID-19. Both conserved end residues are part of each CDR3. The D gene is left open where the match is weak. Clone size, where shown, is once, few, many, or a class for clones that have expanded.

cdr3_aa cdr3_nt v_call clone_size d_call j_call
CASSLRGRPYYEQYF TGTGCCAGCAGTTTACGCGGGAGGCCTTACTACGAGCAGTACTTC TRBV28 . TRBD2 TRBJ2-7
CATRGDRTNYGYTF TGTGCTACAAGGGGGGACAGGACTAACTATGGCTACACCTTC TRBV19 . TRBD1 TRBJ1-2
CASSQDWGQNTEAFF TGCGCCAGCAGCCAAGATTGGGGACAAAACACTGAAGCTTTCTTT TRBV4-3 . . TRBJ1-1
CASSATQGTTEAFF TGTGCCAGCTCAGCGACACAGGGGACCACTGAAGCTTTCTTT TRBV18 . TRBD1 TRBJ1-1
CASSMRKGAGNIQYF TGTGCCAGTAGTATGAGGAAGGGGGCGGGAAACATTCAGTACTTC TRBV19 . TRBD1 TRBJ2-4
CASSLVRTSASGANVLTF TGTGCCAGCAGCCTGGTCCGGACTAGCGCCTCTGGGGCCAACGTCCTGACTTTC TRBV5-6 . TRBD2 TRBJ2-6
CASRDGLAVSYEQYF TGTGCCAGCAGAGACGGACTAGCTGTCTCCTACGAGCAGTACTTC TRBV6-6 . TRBD2 TRBJ2-7
CASSDVGLGRPEQFF TGTGCCAGCAGTGATGTGGGACTAGGACGACCCGAGCAGTTCTTC TRBV6-4 . TRBD2 TRBJ2-1
CATMRDGSYNEQFF TGTGCCACGATGCGGGACGGCTCCTACAATGAGCAGTTCTTC TRBV6-5 . . TRBJ2-1
CASSETLTGGRTQYF TGTGCCAGCAGTGAGACTCTAACGGGAGGAAGGACGCAGTATTTT TRBV2 . TRBD2 TRBJ2-3
CASSWDIRSGGNSGNTIYF TGTGCCAGCAGCTGGGACATCAGGTCAGGGGGAAACTCTGGAAACACCATATATTTT TRBV11-2 . TRBD1 TRBJ1-3
CASSYFPVYNEQFF TGTGCCAGCAGCTATTTTCCTGTCTACAATGAGCAGTTCTTC TRBV6-5 . . TRBJ2-1
CASSKQGAFSYEQYF TGCGCCAGCAGCAAACAGGGGGCCTTCTCCTACGAGCAGTACTTC TRBV5-1 . TRBD1 TRBJ2-7
CASSALAGRGDTQYF TGTGCCAGCAGCGCCTTAGCGGGGCGGGGGGATACGCAGTATTTT TRBV9 . TRBD2 TRBJ2-3
CASRSSTGWASNQPQHF TGTGCCAGCCGTTCATCGACAGGGTGGGCGAGCAATCAGCCCCAGCATTTT TRBV27 . TRBD1 TRBJ1-5
CTSGEQNRDTQYF TGTACATCTGGGGAGCAGAATCGAGATACGCAGTATTTT TRBV27 . . TRBJ2-3
CASSSPNIPDTQYF TGCGCCAGCAGTAGCCCCAACATCCCAGATACGCAGTATTTT TRBV5-1 . . TRBJ2-3
CASSLVGGYGYTF TGTGCCAGCAGTTTGGTAGGGGGCTATGGCTACACCTTC TRBV12-3/TRBV12-4 . . TRBJ1-2
CASSAPPGQGGNQPQHF TGTGCCAGCAGTGCCCCTCCCGGACAGGGGGGCAATCAGCCCCAGCATTTT TRBV6-2/TRBV6-3 . TRBD1 TRBJ1-5
CASSVVPAGELFF TGCGCCAGCAGTGTAGTACCGGCCGGGGAGCTGTTTTTT TRBV10-1 . . TRBJ2-2
CASSSTGYGYTF TGTGCCAGCAGCTCCACGGGGTATGGCTACACCTTC TRBV7-9 . . TRBJ1-2
CASSTGGNNEKLFF TGTGCCAGCAGTACAGGGGGGAATAATGAAAAACTGTTTTTT TRBV28 . TRBD1 TRBJ1-4
CSVEDPTGGAYEQYF TGCAGCGTTGAAGATCCCACAGGGGGCGCGTACGAGCAGTACTTC TRBV29-1 few TRBD1 TRBJ2-7
CASSFYGSSEKLFF TGTGCCAGCAGCTTCTACGGTAGCAGTGAAAAACTGTTTTTT TRBV7-9 . . TRBJ1-4
CASSLPRDRAEAFF TGCGCCAGCAGCCTCCCCCGGGACAGGGCAGAAGCTTTCTTT TRBV5-1 . TRBD1 TRBJ1-1
CASSEQGAREQYF TGTGCCAGCAGTGAACAGGGGGCTCGCGAGCAGTACTTC TRBV25-1 . TRBD1 TRBJ2-7
CARSFYSGGSSYNEQFF TGTGCCAGAAGCTTCTATAGCGGGGGTAGCTCCTACAATGAGCAGTTCTTC TRBV5-3 . TRBD2 TRBJ2-1
CASRGQGNTIYF TGTGCCAGCAGGGGCCAAGGAAACACCATATATTTT TRBV2 . . TRBJ1-3
CASSLQTGGDGYTF TGTGCCAGCAGTTTACAGACAGGAGGAGATGGCTACACCTTC TRBV28 . . TRBJ1-2
CASSLGGSNNEQYF TGCGCCAGCAGCTTGGGCGGGAGCAACAACGAGCAGTACTTC TRBV5-1 . TRBD2 TRBJ2-7
CATSDFKGKYADTQYF TGTGCCACCAGTGATTTTAAGGGGAAGTATGCAGATACGCAGTATTTT TRBV24-1 . . TRBJ2-3
CASSQRTAKAGGQPQHF TGTGCCAGCAGCCAGCGGACGGCTAAAGCGGGGGGTCAGCCCCAGCATTTT TRBV5-6 . . TRBJ1-5
CASSYQSTGQEGYTF TGTGCCAGCAGTTACCAATCCACTGGACAGGAGGGCTACACCTTC TRBV27 medium-sized TRBD1 TRBJ1-2
CASRRGGPNTGELFF TGTGCCAGCAGACGGGGGGGCCCGAACACCGGGGAGCTGTTTTTT TRBV7-2 . TRBD2 TRBJ2-2
CASSHRYEQYF TGTGCCAGCAGCCACAGGTACGAGCAGTACTTC TRBV6-2/TRBV6-3 . . TRBJ2-7
CASTRGDRGDPEAFF TGTGCCAGCACCAGAGGGGACAGGGGGGACCCTGAAGCTTTCTTT TRBV2 . TRBD1 TRBJ1-1
CASSSPGLAGAISYEQYF TGTGCCAGCAGCTCTCCCGGACTAGCGGGAGCTATTTCCTACGAGCAGTACTTC TRBV7-9 once TRBD2 TRBJ2-7
CAWSRDRGQGEAFF TGTGCCTGGAGCCGCGACAGGGGGCAGGGTGAAGCTTTCTTT TRBV30 . TRBD1 TRBJ1-1
CASSTTGGAGYEQYF TGTGCCAGCAGCACCACAGGAGGGGCTGGCTACGAGCAGTACTTC TRBV7-9 . . TRBJ2-7
CSVVPTEGAGNTIYF TGCAGCGTTGTTCCCACAGAAGGGGCCGGAAACACCATATATTTT TRBV29-1 . . TRBJ1-3
CASSLTSGNIYEQYF TGTGCCAGCAGTTTAACTAGCGGGAATATATACGAGCAGTACTTC TRBV27 . TRBD2 TRBJ2-7
CASRTKTWGGLGNTQYF TGTGCCAGCAGAACAAAGACTTGGGGGGGTCTGGGAAATACGCAGTATTTT TRBV7-2 . TRBD2 TRBJ2-3
CASSFPASNYGYTF TGTGCCAGCAGCTTCCCCGCTAGTAACTATGGCTACACCTTC TRBV5-6 few . TRBJ1-2
CASSSDRTATFETQYF TGCGCCAGCAGCTCTGACCGGACAGCCACCTTCGAGACCCAGTACTTC TRBV5-1 . . TRBJ2-5